The 18 T cell receptor beta chains listed next were all sequenced from one sample in a study of blood T cell repertoires in COVID-19. The protocol was immunoSEQ multiplex PCR, while the TCRdb copy is restricted to in-frame clones and leaves out a portion. The sample holds about 58,000 clones, about 79% seen once. The sequenced sample was peripheral blood. The receptors here all came from a human donor in a cohort sampled during active COVID-19.

The chain is built from TRBV6-1 and TRBJ1-5; 12 bases are a match to TRBD1. The CDR3 spans 17 residues. After removal of 2 bases from V and 3 bases from J, the junction contained 5 bases not matched to a gene. Germline V lookup: CDR1 MNHNS, CDR2 SASEGT. The CDR3: CASSEYGTGGYNQPQHF. The CDR3, as DNA: TGTGCCAGCAGTGAATACGGGACAGGGGGCTACAATCAGCCCCAGCATTTT.

The chain carries TRBV9 and TRBJ1-3; 8 bases match TRBD1. This CDR3 has 15 amino acids. Trimming removed 7 bases from V and 3 bases from J; junction bases left unmatched: 9. Germline V gives CDR1 SGDLS, CDR2 YYNGEE. The CDR3 DNA reads TGTGCCAGCGCGACAGGGGATGATCGTGGAAACACCATATATTTT. This encodes CASATGDDRGNTIYF.

This clone was found a few times. The chain links TRBV6-1 to TRBJ2-7; 7 bases are a match to TRBD1. The CDR3 is 16 residues long. Germline V gives CDR1 MNHNS, CDR2 SASEGT. V dropped 4 bases and J dropped 1; count of bases not matched to a gene: 10. Here the CDR3 DNA reads TGTGCCAGCAGTGCCTTGACAGGGAGTAGGTCCTACGAGCAGTACTTC. Its protein product is CASSALTGSRSYEQYF.

CDR3 loop: CASSLGTDNQPQHF. The CDR3 DNA is TGTGCCAGCAGCCTCGGGACTGACAATCAGCCCCAGCATTTT. This rearrangement joins TRBV7-9 to TRBJ1-5; TRBD1 might be the D (5 bases). Looked up from germline, CDR1 is SEHNR and CDR2 is FQNEAQ (reference sequence). Trimming removed 5 bases at V and 3 bases at J, with 11 bases between. The CDR3 spans 14 residues.

This clone was recorded a few times. The V call is TRBV18, the J call TRBJ2-7, with D unresolved. From germline, CDR1 is KGHSH and CDR2 LQKENI. Trimming pared 0 bases from V and 3 bases from J, leaving 9 bases between. This CDR3 contains 14 residues. DNA of the CDR3: TGTGCCAGCTCACCACCAAACAGAAACTACGAGCAGTACTTC. Protein product: CASSPPNRNYEQYF. Looking up the rest from reference TRBV18 and TRBJ2-7 gives the full variable domain: NAGVMQNPRHLVRRRGQEARLRCSPMKGHSHVYWYRQLPEEGLKFMVYLQKENIIDESGMPKERFSAEFPKEGPSILRIQQVVRGDSAAYFCASSPPNRNYEQYFGPGTRLTVT.

CDR3 DNA: TGTGCCAGCAGTGGACTAGGGACCGGGGAGCTGTTTTTT. It specifies CASSGLGTGELFF. V usage is TRBV2 and J usage is TRBJ2-2; a possible D gene is TRBD2 (6 bases). V was trimmed by 4 bases and J by 5 bases, leaving 8 bases between them. CDR3 length: 13 amino acids. Germline CDR1 reads SNHLY; CDR2 reads FYNNEI.

V usage is TRBV11-2 and J usage is TRBJ2-7, with D perhaps matching TRBD2 (6 bases). V lost 10 bases and J 6 bases, leaving 22 bases between the germline ends. Germline assignment: CDR1 SGHAT and CDR2 FQNNGV. The CDR3 contains 14 residues. CDR3 bases: TGTGCCACCGCGCGGGACCCTCCTATAACCGAGCAGTACTTC. Protein sequence: CATARDPPITEQYF.

This chain connects TRBV10-2 to TRBJ1-1, with D possibly matching TRBD1 (5 bases). Trimming removed 5 bases at V and 4 bases at J, with 14 bases between. Looked up from germline, CDR1 is WSHSY and CDR2 is SAAADI. There are 14 residues in the CDR3. CDR3 loop: CASSPWGGSTEAFF. The CDR3 DNA follows: TGCGCCAGCAGTCCCTGGGGCGGGAGCACTGAAGCTTTCTTT.

The genes are TRBV4-3 and TRBJ1-5, with TRBD1 identical over 9 bases. Germline V CDR1 and CDR2: LGHNA, YSLEER. The CDR3 is 16 residues long. The ends lost 2 bases at V and 5 bases at J; junction bases unmatched: 7. The CDR3 region has the DNA TGCGCCAGCAGCCAACTACCGGGACAGGGAGATCAGCCCCAGCATTTT. This gives the protein CASSQLPGQGDQPQHF.

This chain links TRBV19 with TRBJ2-7; no firm D call. V was clipped by 6 bases and J by 2 bases, with 8 bases between them. CDR3 length: 12 residues. Germline loops: CDR1 LNHDA, CDR2 SQIVND (reference sequence). The DNA for the CDR3 is TGTGCCAGTAGCGTCAGGCCCTACGAGCAGTACTTC. Translation: CASSVRPYEQYF.

This rearrangement joins TRBV4-3 to TRBJ1-5, with 7 bases fitting TRBD1. Trimming at V came to 0 bases and at J to 0 bases, leaving 2 bases not matched to a gene. Germline V gene lookup returns CDR1 LGHNA and CDR2 YSLEER. The CDR3 is 16 residues long. CDR3 amino acids: CASSQDRGLSNQPQHF. CDR3 nucleotides: TGCGCCAGCAGCCAAGATAGGGGGCTTAGCAATCAGCCCCAGCATTTT.

V gene TRBV5-1 combines with J gene TRBJ2-3; the match to TRBD2 covers 9 bases. Trimming cost V 4 bases and J 6 bases; bases outside gene matches: 12. The CDR3 runs to 16 residues. Germline V gene lookup returns CDR1 SGHRS and CDR2 YFSETQ. The CDR3 DNA is TGCGCCAGCAGCGGCGGGGGGGCCCTTCAGTCCGATACGCAGTATTTT. Its protein product is CASSGGGALQSDTQYF.

The chain has TRBV10-3 and TRBJ1-5, with no clear D. CDR3 length: 16 residues. CDR1 and CDR2 from the germline V gene are ENHRY and SYGVKD. V was shortened by 9 bases and J by 11 bases, with 29 bases between the two germline ends. The CDR3 DNA sequence: TGTGCCATTCCCTCGAGGTTCGGCCCTCCTAGACGGGCCCAGCATTTT. Encoded protein: CAIPSRFGPPRRAQHF.

The chain carries TRBV11-2 and TRBJ2-7; TRBD1 matches 9 bases. The CDR3 totals 15 residues. Germline CDR1 reads SGHAT; CDR2 reads FQNNGV. Trimming removed 1 base from V and 3 bases from J; junction bases left unmatched: 4. This CDR3 is CASSLVQGAIYEQYF. The CDR3 DNA is TGTGCCAGCAGCTTAGTACAGGGGGCGATCTACGAGCAGTACTTC. Full variable domain (remainder filled in from reference TRBV11-2 and TRBJ2-7): EAGVAQSPRYKIIEKRQSVAFWCNPISGHATLYWYQQILGQGPKLLIQFQNNGVVDDSQLPKDRFSAERLKGVDSTLKIQPAKLEDSAVYLCASSLVQGAIYEQYFGPGTRLTVT.

The chain joins TRBV2 to TRBJ2-7, with D unresolved. Germline-derived CDR1 and CDR2 are SNHLY and FYNNEI. Trimming shortened V by 3 bases and J by 4 bases, and 10 bases separated the two germline ends. The CDR3 spans 13 residues. CDR3 DNA: TGTGCCAGCAGTGACTACCCGTTGTACGAGCAGTACTTC. This gives the protein CASSDYPLYEQYF.

In this sample, this clone turned up once. This chain links TRBV9 with TRBJ1-1; TRBD1 matches at 8 bases. Per the germline V gene, CDR1 is SGDLS and CDR2 is YYNGEE. CDR3 length equals 16 residues. The V segment lost 7 bases and the J segment 5 bases; nucleotides outside the gene matches: 16. CDR3 bases: TGTGCCAGCTCCACGACAGGGGCCTCTGCGGGGACTGAAGCTTTCTTT. Its translation is CASSTTGASAGTEAFF.

The J gene is TRBJ1-3, the V gene TRBV18, with unresolved D. The CDR3 length is 14 residues. In germline, CDR1 is KGHSH, CDR2 LQKENI. Trimming shortened V by 3 bases and J by 2 bases, and 8 bases separated the two germline ends. CDR3 amino acids: CASSPAATGNTIYF. CDR3 bases: TGTGCCAGCTCACCGGCGGCAACTGGAAACACCATATATTTT.

This chain uses TRBV30 with TRBJ1-5, with 10 bases that match TRBD1. CDR1 and CDR2 from the germline V gene are GTSNPN and SVGIG (reference sequence). The CDR3 loop spans 14 amino acids. Trimming took 0 bases from V and 6 from J; bases not matched to a gene: 2. The CDR3 protein is CAWSVGQGPQPQHF. As DNA, the CDR3 is TGTGCCTGGAGTGTGGGACAGGGGCCTCAGCCCCAGCATTTT.